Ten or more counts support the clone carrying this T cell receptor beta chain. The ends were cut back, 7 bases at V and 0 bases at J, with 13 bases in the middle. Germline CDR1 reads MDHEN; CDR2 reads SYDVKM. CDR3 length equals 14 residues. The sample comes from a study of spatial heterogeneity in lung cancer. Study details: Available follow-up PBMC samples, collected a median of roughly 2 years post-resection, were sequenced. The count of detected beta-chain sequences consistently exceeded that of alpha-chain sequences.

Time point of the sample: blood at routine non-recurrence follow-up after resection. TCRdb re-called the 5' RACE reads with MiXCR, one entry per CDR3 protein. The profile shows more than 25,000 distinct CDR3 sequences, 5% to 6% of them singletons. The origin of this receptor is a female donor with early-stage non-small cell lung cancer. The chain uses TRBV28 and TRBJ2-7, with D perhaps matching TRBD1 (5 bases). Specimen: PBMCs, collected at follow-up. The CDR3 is CASTADRLSYEQYF. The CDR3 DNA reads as TGTGCCAGCACTGCAGACAGACTCTCCTACGAGCAGTACTTC.